A single sample is the source of the 27 T cell receptor beta chains below, sequenced in a study of blood T cell repertoires in COVID-19. Using immunoSEQ multiplex PCR, the repertoire was profiled, and TCRdb retains in-frame clones only, with some absent. The sample carries 180,000 or so clones, around 87% recorded once. Sequencing was performed on peripheral blood. The source of these receptors is a man in his forties or fifties with active or convalescent COVID-19.

The rearrangement joins TRBV5-4 to TRBJ2-2; 12 bases line up with TRBD2. The CDR3 contains 16 residues. From germline, CDR1 is SGHNT and CDR2 YYREEE (reference sequence). V was pared by 4 bases and J by 5 bases, with 6 bases of the junction left unmatched. The CDR3 protein is CASSAGLAGTTGELFF. CDR3 DNA sequence: TGTGCCAGCAGCGCGGGACTAGCGGGTACTACCGGGGAGCTGTTTTTT.

The J gene is TRBJ1-2, the V gene TRBV2; 9 nucleotides match TRBD1. The CDR3 has 15 amino acids. In germline, CDR1 is SNHLY, CDR2 FYNNEI. V lost 1 base to trimming and J lost 7 bases; unmatched junction nucleotides: 7. The CDR3 reads CASSEVGTGRGGYTF. The DNA of the CDR3 is TGTGCCAGCAGTGAAGTTGGGACAGGGAGGGGTGGCTACACCTTC.

The genes are TRBV7-3 and TRBJ1-6; 7 positions match TRBD1. Germline V gives CDR1 SGHTA, CDR2 FQGTGA. This CDR3 region has 15 residues. V trimming: 5 bases; J trimming: 9 bases; junction bases outside the gene matches: 10. The CDR3 nucleotides are TGTGCCAGCAGCCCCCAGGGGGAAGGTAGTTCACCCCTCCACTTT. This translates into CASSPQGEGSSPLHF.

This clone has just one count. This chain links TRBV6-2 or TRBV6-3 with TRBJ1-1, with 9 bases lining up with TRBD1. Germline V gives CDR1 MNHEY, CDR2 SVGEGT. There are 15 residues in the CDR3. V lost 5 bases and J lost 9; bases outside the gene matches: 13. CDR3 sequence (DNA): TGTGCCAGCAGTCACCCCAACCGCACAGGGGGCAAAGCTTTCTTT. Protein product: CASSHPNRTGGKAFF.

The chain recombines TRBV5-5 with TRBJ2-7; tentatively, D is TRBD1 (5 bases). CDR1 is SGHKS, CDR2 YYEKEE, per germline (reference sequence). Trimming cost V 1 base and J 6 bases, with 8 bases left between them. This CDR3 is 12 amino acids long. In DNA, the CDR3 is TGTGCCAGCAGCTTGCCAGGGCCCGAGCAGTACTTC. Amino acid sequence: CASSLPGPEQYF.

The rearrangement joins TRBV30 to TRBJ1-1; D remains ambiguous. The CDR3 length is 13 residues. With 3 bases removed from V and 0 bases from J, the gap between germline ends came to 8 bases. Germline V CDR1 and CDR2: GTSNPN, SVGIG (reference sequence). This CDR3 is CAWSEEVNTEAFF. The CDR3 DNA reads as TGTGCCTGGAGCGAGGAAGTGAACACTGAAGCTTTCTTT.

The V gene is TRBV27, the J gene TRBJ2-2; no clear D gene. V was shortened by 4 bases and J by 7 bases, with 13 bases between the two germline ends. Germline V CDR1 and CDR2: MNHEY, SMNVEV (reference sequence). The CDR3 totals 14 residues. The DNA for the CDR3 is TGTGCCAGCAGTTATGGGCAGAAGGTCGGGGAGCTGTTTTTT. As protein: CASSYGQKVGELFF.

The chain links TRBV15 to TRBJ1-6; 8 bases match TRBD1. CDR3 length: 16 residues. V shed 0 bases, J shed 6 bases, and the junction held 4 bases outside the gene matches. Germline lookup yields CDR1 LNHNV and CDR2 YYDKDF (reference sequence). Here the CDR3 DNA reads TGTGCCACCAGCAGAGACCCTGGACAGGGTAATTCACCCCTCCACTTT. Protein sequence: CATSRDPGQGNSPLHF. The whole variable domain, filled in from reference TRBV15 and TRBJ1-6, reads DAMVIQNPRYQVTQFGKPVTLSCSQTLNHNVMYWYQQKSSQAPKLLFHYYDKDFNNEADTPDNFQSRRPNTSFCFLDIRSPGLGDTAMYLCATSRDPGQGNSPLHFGNGTRLTVT.

The chain couples TRBV5-5 to TRBJ1-5, with 7 nucleotides matching TRBD1. Germline CDR1 and CDR2: SGHKS and YYEKEE (reference sequence). The CDR3 totals 14 residues. The J segment lost 5 bases and the V segment lost 4 bases, leaving 6 bases of the junction unmatched. CDR3 sequence reads: CASSQITGDQPQHF. The CDR3 bases are TGTGCCAGCAGCCAAATAACAGGGGATCAGCCCCAGCATTTT.

This clone was detected only once. The genes are TRBV21-1 and TRBJ1-2; the table's D call, TRBD1, has no DNA check behind it. TRBV21-1 is a listed pseudogene. The CDR3 is 17 residues long. Here the CDR3 reads CASSKGKVDRADYGYTF. CDR3 DNA: TGTGCCAGCAGCAAAGGAAAGGTGGACAGGGCTGACTATGGCTACACCTTC.

The chain joins TRBV9 to TRBJ1-2; 7 positions match TRBD1. CDR3 length: 12 amino acids. Germline V CDR1 and CDR2: SGDLS, YYNGEE. V dropped 0 bases and J dropped 10; count of bases not matched to a gene: 3. CDR3 residues: CASSVGGGDYTF. Here the CDR3 DNA reads TGTGCCAGCAGCGTAGGAGGGGGCGACTACACCTTC.

The chain is built from TRBV6-5 and TRBJ1-1; tentative D call: TRBD1 (5 bases). CDR3 size: 11 residues. CDR1 is MNHEY and CDR2 is SVGAGI in the germline V gene. The V end lost 5 bases, the J end lost 7 bases, and 8 bases lay between the germline ends. CDR3 DNA: TGTGCCAGCAGTACGACAGATGAAGCTTTCTTT. Translating gives CASSTTDEAFF.

The chain uses TRBV9 and TRBJ1-2; 9 bases fit TRBD1. The V gene end was trimmed by 4 bases and the J gene end by 5 bases; junction bases not matched to a gene: 6. The CDR3 totals 14 residues. From germline, CDR1 is SGDLS and CDR2 YYNGEE. The DNA for the CDR3 is TGTGCCAGCAGCTCCAGGACAGGGGTGTATGGCTACACCTTC. Encoded protein: CASSSRTGVYGYTF.

The chain has TRBV2 and TRBJ2-1, with D possibly being TRBD2 (6 bases). V was pared by 4 bases and J by 8 bases, with 15 bases between. Germline CDR1 reads SNHLY; CDR2 reads FYNNEI. This CDR3 has 14 amino acids. CDR3: CASSGPGDTDEQFF. CDR3 DNA: TGTGCCAGCAGTGGACCGGGAGACACCGATGAGCAGTTCTTC. Looking up the rest from reference TRBV2 and TRBJ2-1 gives the full variable domain: EPEVTQTPSHQVTQMGQEVILRCVPISNHLYFYWYRQILGQKVEFLVSFYNNEISEKSEIFDDQFSVERPDGSNFTLKIRSTKLEDSAMYFCASSGPGDTDEQFFGPGTRLTVL.

The table lists this clone with a count of one. This chain connects TRBV19 to TRBJ1-1; D gene ambiguous. The CDR3 extends over 13 amino acids. The V end was cut by 4 bases, the J end by 4 bases, with 10 bases between. Germline-derived CDR1 and CDR2 are LNHDA and SQIVND (reference sequence). CDR3 region: CASSSTRGTEAFF. The DNA for the CDR3 is TGTGCCAGTAGTAGCACTCGGGGCACTGAAGCTTTCTTT.

This sequence joins TRBV7-2 and TRBJ1-1; no firm D call. Trimming left V 0 bases short and J 0 bases short, with 17 bases between. Germline-derived CDR1 and CDR2 are SGHTA and FQGNSA. There are 18 residues in the CDR3. Here the CDR3 reads CASSLALAAGGMNTEAFF. CDR3 DNA sequence: TGTGCCAGCAGCTTAGCGCTGGCCGCAGGCGGGATGAACACTGAAGCTTTCTTT.

The V call is TRBV13, the J call TRBJ2-2; 9 nucleotides line up with TRBD1. V trimming: 4 bases; J trimming: 6 bases; junction bases outside the gene matches: 6. The CDR3 is 15 residues long. Germline CDR1 reads PRHDT; CDR2 reads FYEKMQ (reference sequence). The CDR3 DNA sequence: TGTGCCAGCAGCTCGGGACAGGGAGGGGCCGGGGAGCTGTTTTTT. It is translated as CASSSGQGGAGELFF.

This chain connects TRBV28 to TRBJ1-2; no clear D. Trimming pared 7 bases from V and 5 bases from J, leaving 26 bases between. Germline lookup yields CDR1 MDHEN and CDR2 SYDVKM. CDR3 length: 17 residues. The CDR3 is CASTQGWPATGVYGYTF. CDR3 DNA: TGTGCCAGCACTCAAGGTTGGCCGGCGACCGGGGTATATGGCTACACCTTC.

The V call is TRBV28, the J call TRBJ1-2; D possibly corresponds to TRBD1 (6 bases). This CDR3 contains 13 residues. Germline loops: CDR1 MDHEN, CDR2 SYDVKM. Trimming took 5 bases from V and 9 from J, leaving 16 bases between them. This chain's CDR3 is CASSPNHRDRYTF. The CDR3 bases are TGTGCCAGCAGTCCTAACCACAGGGACCGCTACACCTTC.

The V call is TRBV21-1, the J call TRBJ1-5. TRBV21-1 is a listed pseudogene. This CDR3 has 14 residues. This chain's CDR3 is CASSKREINQPQHF. In nucleotides, the CDR3 is TGTGCCAGCAGCAAAAGGGAGATCAATCAGCCCCAGCATTTT.

The rearrangement uses TRBV28 and TRBJ1-3; D is ambiguous. Trimming pared 7 bases from V and 2 bases from J, leaving 12 bases between. There are 14 residues in the CDR3. The V gene's germline CDR1 is MDHEN and CDR2 SYDVKM. The CDR3 DNA follows: TGTGCCAGCAACAAACGGGATCCTGGAAACACCATATATTTT. Its translation is CASNKRDPGNTIYF.

This clone was seen more than once but under ten times. The chain carries TRBV28 and TRBJ1-4; D is undetermined. With 8 bases removed from V and 3 bases from J, the gap between germline ends came to 16 bases. Germline CDR1 is MDHEN and CDR2 is SYDVKM. This CDR3 has 15 amino acids. CDR3 sequence (DNA): TGTGCCAGCGGCTTACTAAGCTCTTCTAATGAAAAACTGTTTTTT. This gives the protein CASGLLSSSNEKLFF.

This chain uses TRBV19 with TRBJ2-7; the D is unclear. The CDR3 totals 13 residues. Germline assignment: CDR1 LNHDA and CDR2 SQIVND (reference sequence). Trimming removed 3 bases at V and 1 base at J, with 7 bases between. DNA of the CDR3: TGTGCCAGTAGTATGGTCCAGTCCTACGAGCAGTACTTC. This codes for CASSMVQSYEQYF.

CDR3 sequence (DNA): TGTGCCAGTAGTATATCCATTGACGGGGGATATGGCTACACCTTC. Translating it yields CASSISIDGGYGYTF. The chain recombines TRBV19 with TRBJ1-2, with D perhaps TRBD1 (5 bases). Germline V gene lookup returns CDR1 LNHDA and CDR2 SQIVND (reference sequence). This CDR3 is 15 amino acids long. V lost 2 bases and J 5 bases, leaving 15 bases between the germline ends.

The gene calls are TRBV7-2 and TRBJ1-4, with TRBD1 as a possible D gene (6 bases). The germline CDR1 and CDR2 sequences are SGHTA and FQGNSA. V was clipped by 5 bases and J by 5 bases, with 12 bases between them. CDR3 size: 14 residues. The CDR3, as DNA: TGTGCCAGCAGCCCAGGGGCAGTCAATGAAAAACTGTTTTTT. Its translation is CASSPGAVNEKLFF.

The chain joins TRBV3-1 (or the pseudogene TRBV3-2) to TRBJ1-2; D is possibly TRBD1 (6 bases). The V end lost 4 bases, the J end lost 6 bases, and 15 bases lay between the germline ends. The V gene's germline CDR1 is LGHDT and CDR2 YNNKEL (reference sequence). CDR3 length: 14 amino acids. CDR3 in amino acids: CASSLPGVANGYTF. CDR3 nucleotide sequence: TGTGCCAGCAGCCTGCCAGGGGTTGCCAATGGCTACACCTTC.

The count of this clone is one. V usage is TRBV27 and J usage is TRBJ1-2; 10 nucleotides align to TRBD1. The CDR3 length is 13 residues. Losses at the gene ends were 3 bases for V and 8 bases for J; bases not matched to a gene: 3. Per the germline V gene, CDR1 is MNHEY and CDR2 is SMNVEV (reference sequence). The CDR3 reads CASSFLDRGGYTF. CDR3 DNA: TGTGCCAGCAGTTTTCTGGACAGGGGGGGCTACACCTTC.